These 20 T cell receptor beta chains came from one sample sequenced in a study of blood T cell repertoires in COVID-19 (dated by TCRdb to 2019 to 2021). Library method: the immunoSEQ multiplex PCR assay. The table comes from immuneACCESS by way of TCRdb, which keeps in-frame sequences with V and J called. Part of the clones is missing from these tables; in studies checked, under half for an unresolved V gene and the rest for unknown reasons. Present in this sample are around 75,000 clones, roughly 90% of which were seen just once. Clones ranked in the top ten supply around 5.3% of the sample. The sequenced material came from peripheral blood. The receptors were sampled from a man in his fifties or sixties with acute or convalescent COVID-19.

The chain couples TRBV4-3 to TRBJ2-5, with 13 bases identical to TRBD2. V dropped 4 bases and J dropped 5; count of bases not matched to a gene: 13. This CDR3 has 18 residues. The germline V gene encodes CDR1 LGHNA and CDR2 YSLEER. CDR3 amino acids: CASSLQMSLAGGGETQYF. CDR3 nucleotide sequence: TGCGCCAGCAGCCTACAAATGTCACTAGCGGGAGGGGGGGAGACCCAGTACTTC.

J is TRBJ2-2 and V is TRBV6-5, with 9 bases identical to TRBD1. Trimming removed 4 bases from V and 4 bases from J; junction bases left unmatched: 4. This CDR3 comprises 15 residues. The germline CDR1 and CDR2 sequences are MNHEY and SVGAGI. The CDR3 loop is CASSSADRGTGELFF. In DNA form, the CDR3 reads TGTGCCAGCAGTTCGGCGGACAGGGGCACCGGGGAGCTGTTTTTT.

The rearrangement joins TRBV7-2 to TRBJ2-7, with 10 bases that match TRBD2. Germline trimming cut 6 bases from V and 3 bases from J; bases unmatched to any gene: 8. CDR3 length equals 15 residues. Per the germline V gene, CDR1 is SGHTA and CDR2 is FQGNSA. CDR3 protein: CASRPQREGRYEQYF. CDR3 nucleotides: TGTGCCAGCAGACCGCAGCGGGAGGGCCGCTACGAGCAGTACTTC.

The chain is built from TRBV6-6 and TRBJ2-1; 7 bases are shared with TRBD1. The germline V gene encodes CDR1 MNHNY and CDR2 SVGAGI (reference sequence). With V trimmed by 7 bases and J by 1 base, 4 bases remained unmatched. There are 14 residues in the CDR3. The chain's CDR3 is CASKPGGSYNEQFF. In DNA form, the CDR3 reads TGTGCCAGCAAGCCAGGGGGTTCCTACAATGAGCAGTTCTTC.

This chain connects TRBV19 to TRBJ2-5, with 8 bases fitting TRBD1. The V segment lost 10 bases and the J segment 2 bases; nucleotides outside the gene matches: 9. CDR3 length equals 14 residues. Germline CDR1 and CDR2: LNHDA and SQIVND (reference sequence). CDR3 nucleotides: TGTGCCACCCAGGACAGGGTGTTACAAGAGACCCAGTACTTC. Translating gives CATQDRVLQETQYF.

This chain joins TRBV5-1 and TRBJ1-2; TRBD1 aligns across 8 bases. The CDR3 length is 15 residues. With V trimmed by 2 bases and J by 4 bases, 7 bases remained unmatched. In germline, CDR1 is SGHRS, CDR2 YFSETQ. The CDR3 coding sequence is TGCGCCAGCAGCTTCGGGACAGGAAACCCCTATGGCTACACCTTC. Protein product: CASSFGTGNPYGYTF.

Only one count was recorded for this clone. CDR3 amino acids: CASSDQVRYGYTF. The CDR3 region has the DNA TGTGCCAGCAGTGATCAAGTTCGGTATGGCTACACCTTC. V usage is TRBV6-1 and J usage is TRBJ1-2; D is unclear. This CDR3 is 13 amino acids long. Germline V gene sequence: CDR1 MNHNS, CDR2 SASEGT. The V end was cut by 3 bases, the J end by 5 bases, with 10 bases between.

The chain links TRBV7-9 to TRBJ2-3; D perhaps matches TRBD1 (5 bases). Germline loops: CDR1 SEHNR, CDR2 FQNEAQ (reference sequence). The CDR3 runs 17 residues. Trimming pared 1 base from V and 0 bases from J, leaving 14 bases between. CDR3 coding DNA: TGTGCCAGCAGCTTAGACCTGGACATCCCTAGCACAGATACGCAGTATTTT. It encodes CASSLDLDIPSTDTQYF.

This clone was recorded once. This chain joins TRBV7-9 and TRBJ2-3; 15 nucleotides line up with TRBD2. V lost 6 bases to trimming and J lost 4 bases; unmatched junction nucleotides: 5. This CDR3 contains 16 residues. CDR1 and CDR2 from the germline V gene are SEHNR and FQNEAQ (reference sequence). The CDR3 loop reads CASRRGTSGRSDTQYF. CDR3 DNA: TGTGCCAGCAGACGCGGGACTAGCGGGAGGTCAGATACGCAGTATTTT.

The CDR3, as DNA: TGTGCCAGCAGCTTGGGCGGGAGTACGCCGGCAGATACGCAGTATTTT. Translating it yields CASSLGGSTPADTQYF. V is TRBV5-5 and J is TRBJ2-3, with 7 bases lining up with TRBD2. The CDR3 has 16 residues. CDR1 and CDR2 (germline): SGHKS, YYEKEE (reference sequence). Trimming cost V 0 bases and J 4 bases; bases outside gene matches: 8. Together with reference TRBV5-5 and TRBJ2-3, the CDR3 gives the full variable domain: DAGVTQSPTHLIKTRGQQVTLRCSPISGHKSVSWYQQVLGQGPQFIFQYYEKEERGRGNFPDRFSARQFPNYSSELNVNALLLGDSALYLCASSLGGSTPADTQYFGPGTRLTVL.

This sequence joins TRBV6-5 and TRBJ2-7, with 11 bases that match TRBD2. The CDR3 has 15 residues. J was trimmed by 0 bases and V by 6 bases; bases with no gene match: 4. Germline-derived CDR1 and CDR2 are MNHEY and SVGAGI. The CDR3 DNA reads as TGTGCCAGCAGGCGAACTAGCGGGAGCTCCTACGAGCAGTACTTC. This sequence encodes CASRRTSGSSYEQYF.

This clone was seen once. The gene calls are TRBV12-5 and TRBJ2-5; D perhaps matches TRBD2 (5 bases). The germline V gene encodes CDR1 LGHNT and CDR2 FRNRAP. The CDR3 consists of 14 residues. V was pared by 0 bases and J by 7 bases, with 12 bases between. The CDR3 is CASGLVLSAGTQYF. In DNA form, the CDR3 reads TGTGCTAGTGGTTTGGTACTTTCGGCGGGGACCCAGTACTTC.

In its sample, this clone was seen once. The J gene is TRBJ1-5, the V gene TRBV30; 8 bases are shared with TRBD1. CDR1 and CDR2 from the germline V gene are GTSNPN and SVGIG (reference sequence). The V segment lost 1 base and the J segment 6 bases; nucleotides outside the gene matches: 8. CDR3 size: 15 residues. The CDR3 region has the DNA TGTGCCTGGAGTGCTGACAGGGGATTTTTTCAGCCCCAGCATTTT. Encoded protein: CAWSADRGFFQPQHF.

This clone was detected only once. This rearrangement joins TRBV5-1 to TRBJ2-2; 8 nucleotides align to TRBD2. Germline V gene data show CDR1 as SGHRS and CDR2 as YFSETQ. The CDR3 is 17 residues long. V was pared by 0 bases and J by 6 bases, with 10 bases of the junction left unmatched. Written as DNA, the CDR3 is TGCGCCAGCAGCTTGGCCCCCCAGCGGGAGTCGTCCGGGGAGCTGTTTTTT. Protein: CASSLAPQRESSGELFF.

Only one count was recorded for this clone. The CDR3 here is CASRLDREYGYTF. The CDR3 nucleotides are TGTGCCAGTAGACTCGACAGGGAGTATGGCTACACCTTC. The V gene is TRBV19, the J gene TRBJ1-2; TRBD1 matches at 7 bases. CDR3 length: 13 amino acids. With 6 bases clipped from V and 5 bases from J, the junction kept 6 bases outside the gene matches. Germline V CDR1 and CDR2: LNHDA, SQIVND (reference sequence).

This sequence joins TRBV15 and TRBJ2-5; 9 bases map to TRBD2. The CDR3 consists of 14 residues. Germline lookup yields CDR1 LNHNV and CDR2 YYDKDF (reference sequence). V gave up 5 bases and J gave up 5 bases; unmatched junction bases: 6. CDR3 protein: CATSRRGGVETQYF. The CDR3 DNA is TGTGCCACCAGCCGGCGGGGGGGAGTGGAGACCCAGTACTTC. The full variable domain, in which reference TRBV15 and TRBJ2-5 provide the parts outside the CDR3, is DAMVIQNPRYQVTQFGKPVTLSCSQTLNHNVMYWYQQKSSQAPKLLFHYYDKDFNNEADTPDNFQSRRPNTSFCFLDIRSPGLGDTAMYLCATSRRGGVETQYFGPGTRLLVL.

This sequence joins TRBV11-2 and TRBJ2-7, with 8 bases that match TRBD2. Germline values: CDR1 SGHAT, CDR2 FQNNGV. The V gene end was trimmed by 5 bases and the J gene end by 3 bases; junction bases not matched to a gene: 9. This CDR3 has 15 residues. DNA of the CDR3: TGTGCCAGCAGCCCAACTAGCGGAGGCGGCTACGAGCAGTACTTC. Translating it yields CASSPTSGGGYEQYF.

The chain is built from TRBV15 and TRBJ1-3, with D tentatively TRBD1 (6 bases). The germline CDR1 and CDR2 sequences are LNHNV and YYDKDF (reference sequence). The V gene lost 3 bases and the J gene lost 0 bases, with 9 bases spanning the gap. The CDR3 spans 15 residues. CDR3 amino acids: CATSSGQTSGNTIYF. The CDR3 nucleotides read TGTGCCACCAGCAGCGGACAGACCTCTGGAAACACCATATATTTT.

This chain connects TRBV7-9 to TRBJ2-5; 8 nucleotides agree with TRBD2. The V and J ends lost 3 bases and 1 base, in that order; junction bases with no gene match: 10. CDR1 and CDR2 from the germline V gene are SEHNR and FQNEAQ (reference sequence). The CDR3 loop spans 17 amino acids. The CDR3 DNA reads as TGTGCCAGCAGCTTCGGGGAGAATAGCGGGGCCCAAGAGACCCAGTACTTC. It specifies CASSFGENSGAQETQYF.

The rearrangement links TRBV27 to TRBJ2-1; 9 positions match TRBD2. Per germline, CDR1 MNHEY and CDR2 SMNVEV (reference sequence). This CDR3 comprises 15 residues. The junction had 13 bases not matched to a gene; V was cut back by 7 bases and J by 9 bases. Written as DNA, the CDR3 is TGTGCCAGCAATACCGGAGAGCGGGAGGAGGTTGAGCAGTTCTTC. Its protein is CASNTGEREEVEQFF.